Each of the 11 T cell receptor beta chains below was sequenced from the same sample in a study of neoadjuvant anti-PD-1 for oral cavity cancer. Using immunoSEQ multiplex PCR, the repertoire was profiled, and TCRdb retains in-frame clones only, with some absent. This sample carries 70,000 to 95,000 clones, more than 80% of them seen once, and the ten largest clones take over 3%. This sample comprised PBMCs, obtained before nivolumab (anti-PD-1) treatment. The receptors stem from a person between 40 and 80 years old with oral cavity squamous cell carcinoma.

The CDR3 sequence: CASRDQGQPYEQYF. CDR3 DNA: TGTGCCAGCAGGGACCAGGGACAGCCTTACGAGCAGTACTTC. The chain couples TRBV6-5 to TRBJ2-7; 7 nucleotides agree with TRBD1. The CDR3 contains 14 residues. The germline V gene has CDR1 MNHEY and CDR2 SVGAGI. With V trimmed by 6 bases and J by 4 bases, 9 bases remained unmatched.

J is TRBJ2-5 and V is TRBV21-1; the D call TRBD2 from the table was never checked on the DNA. TRBV21-1 is reported as a pseudogene. This CDR3 has 11 residues. The CDR3 region is CASSKERSQYF. The CDR3 nucleotides are TGTGCCAGCAGCAAAGAGAGGAGCCAGTACTTC.

V gene TRBV2 combines with J gene TRBJ1-1, with D uncertain. Trimming removed 4 bases from V and 4 bases from J, with 16 bases in between. The CDR3 runs to 15 residues. Germline loops: CDR1 SNHLY, CDR2 FYNNEI. The CDR3 sequence: CASSAIGVFGTEAFF. The CDR3 DNA sequence: TGTGCCAGCAGTGCCATAGGTGTGTTTGGCACTGAAGCTTTCTTT.

The chain has TRBV19 and TRBJ1-1; no definite D call. The CDR3 is made up of 13 amino acids. V gave up 8 bases and J gave up 0 bases, with 10 bases separating them. Germline V gives CDR1 LNHDA, CDR2 SQIVND (reference sequence). Here the CDR3 reads CASSPGMNTEAFF. Here the CDR3 DNA reads TGTGCCAGTTCGCCAGGAATGAACACTGAAGCTTTCTTT.

The chain joins TRBV2 to TRBJ2-6; tentatively, D is TRBD2 (5 bases). Trimming removed 7 bases from V and 0 bases from J, with 7 bases in between. Germline CDR1 is SNHLY and CDR2 is FYNNEI. This CDR3 has 14 residues. In DNA form, the CDR3 reads TGTGCCAGCATAGGACTCTCTGGGGCCAACGTCCTGACTTTC. It encodes CASIGLSGANVLTF.

The genes are TRBV18 and TRBJ1-5; TRBD1 matches at 9 bases. This CDR3 region has 16 residues. Germline assignment: CDR1 KGHSH and CDR2 LQKENI. V was clipped by 6 bases and J by 5 bases; unmatched bases: 11. The CDR3, as DNA: TGTGCCAGCTCCCTAGGACAGGGGCCCACGCATCAGCCCCAGCATTTT. Translation gives CASSLGQGPTHQPQHF.

This chain joins TRBV6-5 and TRBJ2-1; no clear D gene. The V gene's germline CDR1 is MNHEY and CDR2 SVGAGI. The CDR3 loop spans 11 amino acids. With 8 bases removed from V and 2 bases from J, the gap between germline ends came to 4 bases. The CDR3 sequence is CASAAYNEQFF. The CDR3 nucleotides are TGTGCCAGCGCAGCCTACAATGAGCAGTTCTTC.

This chain links TRBV25-1 with TRBJ2-7, with TRBD2 identical over 7 bases. CDR1 and CDR2 from the germline V gene are MGHDK and SYGVNS. J lost 6 bases, V lost 1 base, and 3 bases had no gene match. The CDR3 runs 13 residues. Written as DNA, the CDR3 is TGTGCCAGCAGTGAATTGGGGGGGAGCGAGCAGTACTTC. Translation gives CASSELGGSEQYF.

This sequence joins TRBV30 and TRBJ1-5; D may be TRBD1 (6 bases). CDR1 is GTSNPN and CDR2 is SVGIG in the germline V gene (reference sequence). Trimming stripped 3 bases from V and 6 bases from J, with 21 bases between. CDR3 length equals 16 residues. The CDR3 spells CAWSPMGRGGTQPQHF. CDR3 nucleotides: TGTGCCTGGAGCCCAATGGGCAGGGGAGGAACTCAGCCCCAGCATTTT.

This clone occurred once. The CDR3 DNA follows: TGTGCCAGCAGCTTAGAGACCAGCGGGAGGCCCTTAAGCTCCTACAATGAGCAGTTCTTC. Encoded protein: CASSLETSGRPLSSYNEQFF. The rearrangement uses TRBV7-6 and TRBJ2-1, with TRBD2 matching 9 bases. J gave up 0 bases and V 1 base, and 13 bases lay outside the gene matches. CDR1 and CDR2 (germline): SGHVS, FNYEAQ. The CDR3 is made up of 20 amino acids.

This clone has just one count. This chain uses TRBV6-1 with TRBJ2-3; TRBD2 matches at 9 bases. With 4 bases clipped from V and 1 base from J, the junction kept 12 bases outside the gene matches. The CDR3 is made up of 18 amino acids. Germline V gene lookup returns CDR1 MNHNS and CDR2 SASEGT. CDR3 in amino acids: CASSASAGGAQGTDTQYF. In DNA form, the CDR3 reads TGTGCCAGCAGTGCCTCAGCGGGAGGTGCCCAAGGCACAGATACGCAGTATTTT.